This T cell receptor beta chain derives from a study of T-cell memory formation after mild COVID-19 (dated by TCRdb to the early 2020s). For the wider study: TCR sequence clusters from the two donors were found to be largely donor specific. In a couple of donors, T-cell clones that expanded and contracted after mild COVID-19 were tracked by sequencing TCRalpha and TCRbeta repertoires over time. Two young, previously healthy adult volunteers made up the cohort, one male and one female. General conclusions and limits of the study: SARS-CoV-2 specificity was not confirmed for the second-wave clones peaking on day 37. Only a couple of mild cases were covered by the study, and larger cohorts that include severe cases with pre-infection samples were considered necessary. Contracting CD4+ clones appeared mostly in the CM and EM memory subsets, whereas CD8+ clones were enriched in EMRA. Some responding clones were found in pre-infection memory, which suggests that pre-existing cross-reactive memory T cells took part in the SARS-CoV-2 response. Clones that contracted from day 15 to 85 showed balanced CD4/CD8 phenotypes, whereas a second wave of clones that expanded from day 15 to 37 leaned towards CD4+.

Deletion took 4 bases off V and 7 bases off J, with a span of 20 bases between the germline ends. CDR1 MDHEN and CDR2 SYDVKM are derived from the germline V gene. CDR3 length: 15 amino acids, cysteine to phenylalanine. Of all the DNA, just the CDR3 is kept, 45 bases in frame from base 1. This clonotype was observed a few times. This clone's antigen is unknown. Qualities for individual bases were not recorded, and no much larger clone is one base off. Sequencing was performed on an Illumina NovaSeq 6000. Using 5'RACE with constant-segment primers, TCRalpha and TCRbeta cDNA libraries were constructed, with sample barcodes and unique molecular identifiers added in the process. RNA was extracted from every sample with Trizol reagent. The libraries were amplified in two PCR steps, and the second step added a second sample barcode and Illumina TruSeq adapters. Libraries were sequenced on an Illumina NovaSeq with 2 x 150 bp paired-end reads. From the authors' description of their analysis: The reads were demultiplexed and collapsed into UMI-guided consensus sequences using migec v1.2.7. Using mixcr v2.1.11, the UMI consensuses were aligned to TRA and TRB V and J templates and assembled into clonotypes. Expanded or contracted clonotypes were those called significant by both edgeR and NoisET, with noise models trained on biological replicates. For edgeR calls, a false discovery rate-adjusted p below 0.01 and a log2 fold-change threshold of 1 were applied. As an exploratory analysis of dynamics, max-normalized trajectories of the 1000 most abundant clonotypes were examined by PCA with hierarchical clustering. Separately sequenced CD4+ and CD8+ repertoires were used to assign a CD4 or CD8 phenotype to each responding clone. TCRdb itself trimmed the public reads at Q25 with fastp, ran MiXCR and retained productive beta chains. Every entry covers one CDR3 protein and lists the most common genes and DNA from its rows. TCRdb's processing, not the authors' own work, is the source of the V and J calls. The sample table lists around 200,000 distinct CDR3 sequences, around a sixth of them with a count of one. Jointly, the top ten make up roughly 4.3% of the sample.

PBMCs were isolated by Ficoll-Paque density gradient centrifugation. The clonotype originates from a man aged 18 to 29 who had mild COVID-19 (a few samples of this study predate the infection). The sample titles of this study are shuffled in the database, so cell type and time point are left out; the donor was told from shared clones. The source material was PBMCs or a T cell subset sorted from them (not recorded which). The V and J genes are TRBV28 and TRBJ2-7; the D gene is perhaps TRBD1, on 6 matching bases. The CDR3 region has the sequence CASSSSGAGVEEQYF. The base sequence is TGTGCCAGCAGTTCCTCCGGGGCAGGGGTCGAAGAGCAGTACTTC.